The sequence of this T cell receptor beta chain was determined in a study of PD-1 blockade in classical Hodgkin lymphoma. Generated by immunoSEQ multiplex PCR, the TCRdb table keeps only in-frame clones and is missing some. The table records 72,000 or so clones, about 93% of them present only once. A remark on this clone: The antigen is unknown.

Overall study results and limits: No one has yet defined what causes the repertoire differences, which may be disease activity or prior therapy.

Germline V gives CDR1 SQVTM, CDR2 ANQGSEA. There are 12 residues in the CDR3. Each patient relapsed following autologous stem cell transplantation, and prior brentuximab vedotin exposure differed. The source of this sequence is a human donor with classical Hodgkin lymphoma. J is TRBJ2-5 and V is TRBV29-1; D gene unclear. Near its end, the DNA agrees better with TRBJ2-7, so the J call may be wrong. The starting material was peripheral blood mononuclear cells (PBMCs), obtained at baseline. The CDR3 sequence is CSVVNVSYEQYF. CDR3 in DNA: TGCAGCGTTGTAAATGTGTCCTACGAGCAGTACTTC.